Listed here are 26 T cell receptor beta chains from one sample, sequenced in a study of T cells of healthy individuals. TCRdb used MiXCR to reprocess the 5' RACE reads, holding one entry per CDR3 protein. The sample includes around 80,000 distinct CDR3 sequences, approximately 4.8% seen only once; the top ten take around 6.9%. The receptors here all came from a female donor in good health.

In this sample, this clonotype turned up many times. The rearrangement uses TRBV5-1 and TRBJ2-7; D might be TRBD2 (5 bases). CDR1 is SGHRS and CDR2 is YFSETQ in the germline V gene. Trimming pared 4 bases from V and 1 base from J, leaving 12 bases between. CDR3 size: 14 residues. The CDR3 region has the DNA TGCGCCAGCAGCCCGGACGGGAATTCCTACGAGCAGTACTTC. Amino acids: CASSPDGNSYEQYF. The full variable domain, its missing parts supplied by reference TRBV5-1 and TRBJ2-7, is KAGVTQTPRYLIKTRGQQVTLSCSPISGHRSVSWYQQTPGQGLQFLFEYFSETQRNKGNFPGRFSGRQFSNSRSEMNVSTLELGDSALYLCASSPDGNSYEQYFGPGTRLTVT.

The chain is built from TRBV6-2 or TRBV6-3 and TRBJ2-3; D possibly corresponds to TRBD2 (6 bases). There are 12 residues in the CDR3. Germline V gene sequence: CDR1 MNHEY, CDR2 SVGEGT. V was clipped by 8 bases and J by 3 bases, with 9 bases between them. The CDR3, as DNA: TGTGCCAGCGCCGGGGGAACAGATACGCAGTATTTT. Translated: CASAGGTDTQYF.

The sample holds many counts of this clonotype. The gene calls are TRBV5-4 and TRBJ2-7; 9 bases align to TRBD1. CDR1 SGHNT and CDR2 YYREEE come from the germline V gene (reference sequence). With V trimmed by 4 bases and J by 5 bases, 7 bases remained unmatched. The CDR3 totals 14 residues. This chain's CDR3 is CASSARGQGHEQYF. The CDR3 region has the DNA TGTGCCAGCAGCGCTAGGGGACAGGGCCACGAGCAGTACTTC.

In this sample, this clonotype turned up many times. The chain is built from TRBV20-1 and TRBJ2-1; a weak D match, TRBD1 (5 bases). The CDR3 is 13 amino acids. V lost 1 base and J 5 bases, leaving 9 bases between the germline ends. CDR1 and CDR2 from the germline V gene are DFQATT and SNEGSKA (reference sequence). CDR3 region: CSARGGHHNEQFF. The CDR3 DNA reads as TGCAGTGCTAGAGGCGGACATCACAATGAGCAGTTCTTC.

This clonotype was seen ten or more times. The J gene is TRBJ1-5, the V gene TRBV7-2, with D maybe TRBD1 (5 bases). The CDR3 loop spans 17 amino acids. CDR1 is SGHTA, CDR2 FQGNSA, per germline. V was pared by 4 bases and J by 0 bases, with 16 bases between. As DNA, the CDR3 is TGTGCCAGCAGCTCATCGGGGCTTGGGCGTAGCAATCAGCCCCAGCATTTT. It is translated as CASSSSGLGRSNQPQHF.

This clonotype showed up many times. V and J are TRBV29-1 and TRBJ1-1; possibly TRBD1 for D (6 bases). CDR3 length: 14 amino acids. The V gene's germline CDR1 is SQVTM and CDR2 ANQGSEA. V was clipped by 6 bases and J by 1 base, with 15 bases between them. CDR3: CSVILYRENTEAFF. The CDR3 DNA reads as TGCAGCGTGATACTTTACAGGGAGAACACTGAAGCTTTCTTT.

There are a few counts of this clonotype. The chain employs TRBV5-1 and TRBJ2-1; 15 nucleotides line up with TRBD2. The CDR3 loop spans 15 amino acids. Germline V gives CDR1 SGHRS, CDR2 YFSETQ. The V segment lost 3 bases and the J segment 9 bases; nucleotides outside the gene matches: 4. The CDR3 DNA is TGCGCCAGCAGCTGGACTAGCGGGAGGGCCCCTGAGCAGTTCTTC. Encoded protein: CASSWTSGRAPEQFF.

The rearrangement joins TRBV6-1 to TRBJ2-4, with 11 bases aligning to TRBD2. Germline trimming cut 2 bases from V and 10 bases from J; bases unmatched to any gene: 7. The length of the CDR3 is 15 residues. CDR1 and CDR2 (germline): MNHNS, SASEGT. CDR3 loop: CASSERLAGGGIQYF. CDR3 coding DNA: TGTGCCAGCAGTGAAAGGCTAGCGGGAGGTGGAATTCAGTACTTC.

The chain joins TRBV4-1 to TRBJ1-2; perhaps TRBD1 as D (5 bases). The germline V gene has CDR1 MGHRA and CDR2 YSYEKL. CDR3 length: 14 residues. V dropped 3 bases and J dropped 4 bases, with 12 bases sitting between them. CDR3 nucleotide sequence: TGCGCCAGCAGCCACGACAGTCTGCTCTATGGCTACACCTTC. It translates to CASSHDSLLYGYTF.

This clonotype has ten or more counts. This chain links TRBV4-1 with TRBJ1-1; 7 bases line up with TRBD1. This CDR3 region has 15 residues. From germline, CDR1 is MGHRA and CDR2 YSYEKL. V was pared by 0 bases and J by 7 bases, with 8 bases of the junction left unmatched. The CDR3 DNA reads as TGCGCCAGCAGCCAAGAAGCGGGACAGACAGATGAAGCTTTCTTT. Its protein is CASSQEAGQTDEAFF.

This clonotype was recorded at least ten times. This chain joins TRBV18 and TRBJ1-1; D unresolved. This CDR3 is built from 12 residues. The germline V gene has CDR1 KGHSH and CDR2 LQKENI. The ends were cut back, 8 bases at V and 1 base at J, with 8 bases in the middle. For the CDR3, the DNA is TGTGCCAGCCGCCGGGAGAACACTGAAGCTTTCTTT. Translation: CASRRENTEAFF.

At least ten counts were recorded for this clonotype. At one end, the junction sequence differs from germline, possibly due to a read error. J is TRBJ2-5 and V is TRBV7-9; TRBD1 is a possible D gene (6 bases). Germline values: CDR1 SEHNR, CDR2 FQNEAQ (reference sequence). The CDR3 consists of 14 residues. This chain's CDR3 is CASNTNLGQPGSNF. The CDR3 DNA reads TGTGCCAGCAACACGAACTTAGGACAGCCCGGGTCTAACTTC. The full variable domain, its missing parts supplied by reference TRBV7-9 and TRBJ2-5, is DTGVSQNPRHKITKRGQNVTFRCDPISEHNRLYWYRQTLGQGPEFLTYFQNEAQLEKSRLLSDRFSAERPKGSFSTLEIQRTEQGDSAMYLCASNTNLGQPGSNFGPGTRLLVL.

This clonotype was recorded at least ten times. The rearrangement joins TRBV9 to TRBJ1-2; 7 nucleotides line up with TRBD1. V shed 5 bases, J shed 9 bases, and the junction held 13 bases outside the gene matches. This CDR3 comprises 14 residues. Germline loops: CDR1 SGDLS, CDR2 YYNGEE. CDR3 protein: CASSPRDSLPSYTF. CDR3 coding DNA: TGTGCCAGCAGTCCCAGGGACAGCCTTCCTAGCTACACCTTC. Filled out from reference TRBV9 and TRBJ1-2, the complete variable domain reads DSGVTQTPKHLITATGQRVTLRCSPRSGDLSVYWYQQSLDQGLQFLIQYYNGEERAKGNILERFSAQQFPDLHSELNLSSLELGDSALYFCASSPRDSLPSYTFGSGTRLTVV.

This clonotype has a count of ten or more. The genes are TRBV2 and TRBJ1-1; 8 bases are a match to TRBD1. From germline, CDR1 is SNHLY and CDR2 FYNNEI. There are 14 residues in the CDR3. J lost 4 bases, V lost 7 bases, and 8 bases had no gene match. The CDR3 loop reads CASTVTTGGTEAFF. As DNA, the CDR3 is TGTGCCAGCACCGTAACTACAGGGGGCACTGAAGCTTTCTTT. The full variable domain, with the rest looked up from reference TRBV2 and TRBJ1-1, is EPEVTQTPSHQVTQMGQEVILRCVPISNHLYFYWYRQILGQKVEFLVSFYNNEISEKSEIFDDQFSVERPDGSNFTLKIRSTKLEDSAMYFCASTVTTGGTEAFFGQGTRLTVV.

Many counts were recorded for this clonotype. The chain uses TRBV5-4 and TRBJ1-6, with 9 positions matching TRBD1. Germline lookup yields CDR1 SGHNT and CDR2 YYREEE (reference sequence). V was pared by 4 bases and J by 8 bases, with 4 bases of the junction left unmatched. The CDR3 runs 14 residues. CDR3 sequence: CASSTGQGYSPLHF. The DNA of the CDR3 is TGTGCCAGCAGCACAGGACAGGGGTATTCACCCCTCCACTTT.

This clonotype was counted ten times or more. The CDR3 nucleotides read TGTGCCAGCAGCTCGGGACAGGGGCAGAACACTGAAGCTTTCTTT. It is translated as CASSSGQGQNTEAFF. The gene calls are TRBV9 and TRBJ1-1, with TRBD1 matching over 10 bases. J lost 1 base, V lost 4 bases, and 4 bases had no gene match. Germline CDR1 SGDLS, CDR2 YYNGEE. CDR3 length: 15 amino acids.

The chain is built from TRBV9 and TRBJ1-1; D unclear. Germline V gene data show CDR1 as SGDLS and CDR2 as YYNGEE. Deletions cut 0 bases from V and 4 bases from J, with 10 bases between. This CDR3 has 14 amino acids. Here the CDR3 reads CASSVGGWGTEAFF. DNA for the CDR3: TGTGCCAGCAGCGTAGGGGGATGGGGCACTGAAGCTTTCTTT. Full variable domain (rest looked up from reference TRBV9 and TRBJ1-1): DSGVTQTPKHLITATGQRVTLRCSPRSGDLSVYWYQQSLDQGLQFLIQYYNGEERAKGNILERFSAQQFPDLHSELNLSSLELGDSALYFCASSVGGWGTEAFFGQGTRLTVV.

This clonotype was seen ten or more times. The rearrangement joins TRBV3-1 to TRBJ2-7, with 11 bases identical to TRBD2. The CDR3 loop spans 17 amino acids. Germline-derived CDR1 and CDR2 are LGHDT and YNNKEL (reference sequence). V was clipped by 4 bases and J by 6 bases; unmatched bases: 14. Written as DNA, the CDR3 is TGTGCCAGCAGCCCAGGACTAGCGGGTGGAACTTTGATCGAGCAGTACTTC. This sequence encodes CASSPGLAGGTLIEQYF.

This clonotype has only a few counts. The V gene is TRBV29-1, the J gene TRBJ2-1, with D hard to call. V was pared by 3 bases and J by 7 bases, with 10 bases between. This CDR3 contains 12 residues. Per the germline V gene, CDR1 is SQVTM and CDR2 is ANQGSEA. CDR3 residues: CSVELVTNEQFF. The CDR3 DNA reads TGCAGCGTTGAGTTAGTTACTAATGAGCAGTTCTTC.

This clonotype has a handful of counts. The rearrangement links TRBV6-5 to TRBJ2-5; D is uncertain. Trimming removed 6 bases at V and 3 bases at J, with 11 bases between. The CDR3 contains 13 residues. Germline V lookup: CDR1 MNHEY, CDR2 SVGAGI. The CDR3 sequence is CASREGRKETQYF. CDR3 coding DNA: TGTGCCAGCAGGGAAGGCAGAAAAGAGACCCAGTACTTC.

The rearrangement links TRBV4-3 to TRBJ2-3, with 7 nucleotides matching TRBD2. Per the germline V gene, CDR1 is LGHNA and CDR2 is YSLEER. CDR3 size: 16 residues. The junction had 7 bases not matched to a gene; V was cut back by 0 bases and J by 4 bases. CDR3 in DNA: TGCGCCAGCAGCCAAGAAGAAGGGCTAGCGGCAGATACGCAGTATTTT. Its protein is CASSQEEGLAADTQYF.

This clonotype has ten or more counts. CDR3 protein: CASTGTEAFF. CDR3 bases: TGTGCCAGCACCGGGACTGAAGCTTTCTTT. V usage is TRBV7-9 and J usage is TRBJ1-1; D is ambiguous. The CDR3 is 10 amino acids. V gave up 7 bases and J gave up 5 bases, with 5 bases separating them. Germline V CDR1 and CDR2: SEHNR, FQNEAQ (reference sequence).

This clonotype has more than one count but fewer than ten. The junction and the germline gene differ at one end; a read error may be behind it. This rearrangement joins TRBV29-1 to TRBJ2-5; TRBD1 matches at 8 bases. The CDR3 totals 14 residues. Germline-derived CDR1 and CDR2 are SQVTM and ANQGSEA. CDR3 sequence reads: CSAEGQGALKTQYF. The CDR3 bases are TGCAGCGCTGAAGGACAGGGAGCTTTGAAGACCCAGTACTTC.

In its sample, this clonotype was seen a few times. The chain couples TRBV11-1 to TRBJ2-4, with 7 bases fitting TRBD2. There are 14 residues in the CDR3. Germline CDR1 is SGHAT and CDR2 is FQDESV (reference sequence). The V and J ends lost 5 bases and 1 base, in that order; junction bases with no gene match: 2. As DNA, the CDR3 is TGTGCCAGCAGCCCCGGGGGGGCCAAAAACATTCAGTACTTC. The encoded protein is CASSPGGAKNIQYF.

This clonotype was observed many times. This rearrangement joins TRBV20-1 to TRBJ1-6; D is unresolved. The germline V and J ends were trimmed by 2 bases and 9 bases, with 20 bases remaining between them. Germline V CDR1 and CDR2: DFQATT, SNEGSKA (reference sequence). The CDR3 contains 16 residues. In DNA, the CDR3 is TGCAGTGCTAGACTCCCCCCAGGACGCGAGAGTTCACCCCTCCACTTT. Translation gives CSARLPPGRESSPLHF.

This clonotype was detected many times. V usage is TRBV20-1 and J usage is TRBJ1-5; tentatively, D is TRBD1 (6 bases). CDR1 and CDR2 from the germline V gene are DFQATT and SNEGSKA (reference sequence). The V end lost 5 bases, the J end lost 5 bases, and 25 bases lay between the germline ends. CDR3 length: 17 amino acids. The CDR3 DNA sequence: TGCAGTGCTTCCAGGGAAAGATGGACAGATCGACATCAGCCCCAGCATTTT. As protein: CSASRERWTDRHQPQHF.